This T cell receptor (beta chain) was found in a study of CD8+ T cells in alopecia areata. Points from the study as a whole: Elevated clonality characterized lesional scalp relative to normal scalp, particularly in alopecia totalis/universalis.

Starting from PBMCs, sorting isolated CD4+ and CD8+ T cells. V lost 10 bases and J 6 bases, leaving 18 bases between the germline ends. The CDR3 extends over 13 amino acids. CDR1 and CDR2 from the germline V gene are SEHNR and FQNEAQ (reference sequence). Comments on this clone: Its cognate antigen is unknown.

Extraction and reverse transcription of RNA yielded cDNA as the sequencing template. Libraries were prepared by immunoSEQ multiplex PCR; TCRdb keeps only in-frame clonotypes and omits some of them. In the table there are under 250,000 clones, roughly 50% of which are singletons. Sequencing was carried out using CD8+ T cells sorted from blood. The origin of this receptor is a human donor in good health. The chain is built from TRBV7-9 and TRBJ1-2; weak D call: TRBD1 (5 bases). CDR3 in amino acids: CAIGLGAGHGYTF. CDR3 DNA: TGTGCCATAGGATTAGGGGCAGGACATGGCTACACCTTC.